The 20 T cell receptor beta chains presented below share a single source sample, sequenced in a study of T cells in Graves' hyperthyroidism and ophthalmopathy. RNA transcripts provided the source from which TCR beta CDR3 regions were amplified. HTBI primers were the set used in a first-round RT-PCR of the TCR CDR3. TCRdb re-called the multiplex PCR reads with MiXCR, one entry per CDR3 protein. Here the sample spans fewer than 650,000 distinct CDR3 sequences, about 15% being singletons. Source material: blood. These receptors were taken from a woman aged 25 to 39 with Graves' hyperthyroidism that later progressed to Graves' ophthalmopathy.

Many counts were recorded for this clonotype. The V gene is TRBV7-9, the J gene TRBJ2-5; D perhaps matches TRBD2 (5 bases). Germline V gene lookup returns CDR1 SEHNR and CDR2 FQNEAQ (reference sequence). V lost 5 bases and J lost 7, with 11 bases in between. This CDR3 has 12 residues. The CDR3: CASSPEGGTQYF. CDR3 DNA: TGTGCCAGCAGCCCCGAGGGTGGGACCCAGTACTTC.

This clonotype came up many times. V and J are TRBV3-1 and TRBJ1-1; D possibly corresponds to TRBD1 (6 bases). CDR3 size: 15 residues. V lost 1 base and J lost 0, with 9 bases in between. CDR1 is LGHDT, CDR2 YNNKEL, per germline (reference sequence). CDR3 region: CASSQGGGVNTEAFF. The DNA for the CDR3 is TGTGCCAGCAGCCAAGGAGGGGGAGTGAACACTGAAGCTTTCTTT.

This clonotype was detected only a few times. This chain uses TRBV27 with TRBJ1-2; possible D gene TRBD1, 5 bases. The CDR3 spans 14 residues. V was trimmed by 6 bases and J by 2 bases, leaving 13 bases between them. Germline assignment: CDR1 MNHEY and CDR2 SMNVEV (reference sequence). As DNA, the CDR3 is TGTGCCAGCAGGGGACTATCACGGAACTATGGCTACACCTTC. Amino acids: CASRGLSRNYGYTF.

This clonotype was counted at least ten times. The rearrangement joins TRBV2 to TRBJ2-1; TRBD1 aligns across 8 bases. The length of the CDR3 is 16 residues. Per germline, CDR1 SNHLY and CDR2 FYNNEI. The trim removed 5 bases at V and 2 bases at J, leaving 8 bases unmatched. The CDR3 DNA is TGTGCCAGCAGTTCAATAGACAGGGGTACCTACAATGAGCAGTTCTTC. Amino acids: CASSSIDRGTYNEQFF.

The V call is TRBV7-2, the J call TRBJ2-5, with 11 bases fitting TRBD2. V gave up 0 bases and J gave up 1 base; unmatched junction bases: 4. The CDR3 has 17 residues. CDR1 and CDR2 (germline): SGHTA, FQGNSA. The CDR3 DNA follows: TGTGCCAGCAGCTTAGCGGGGGGACTAGCGGTCCAAGAGACCCAGTACTTC. It encodes CASSLAGGLAVQETQYF.

The rearrangement joins TRBV11-1 to TRBJ2-6; no definite D call. Trimming stripped 3 bases from V and 0 bases from J, with 3 bases between. The length of the CDR3 is 14 residues. Looked up from germline, CDR1 is SGHAT and CDR2 is FQDESV (reference sequence). The CDR3: CASSFVSGANVLTF. As DNA, the CDR3 is TGTGCCAGCAGCTTTGTCTCTGGGGCCAACGTCCTGACTTTC.

This clonotype was seen more than once but under ten times. The chain's CDR3 is CASSEARLAGKETQYF. CDR3 nucleotide sequence: TGTGCCAGCAGTGAAGCCCGACTAGCGGGAAAAGAGACCCAGTACTTC. This chain uses TRBV6-1 with TRBJ2-5; TRBD2 agrees at 11 bases. The germline gives CDR1 MNHNS, CDR2 SASEGT. The CDR3 totals 16 residues. Unmatched junction bases numbered 3, after V lost 0 bases and J lost 3 bases.

This clonotype showed up just a few times. The rearrangement joins TRBV30 to TRBJ1-5; D is ambiguous. CDR3 length: 11 residues. The V and J ends lost 2 bases and 9 bases respectively, with 8 bases between them. The germline CDR1 and CDR2 sequences are GTSNPN and SVGIG (reference sequence). CDR3 sequence: CAWSMSGPQHF. Here the CDR3 DNA reads TGTGCCTGGAGTATGTCAGGGCCCCAGCATTTT. The full variable domain, completed using reference TRBV30 and TRBJ1-5, is SQTIHQWPATLVQPVGSPLSLECTVEGTSNPNLYWYRQAAGRGLQLLFYSVGIGQISSEVPQNLSASRPQDRQFILSSKKLLLSDSGFYLCAWSMSGPQHFGDGTRLSIL.

Concerning this clonotype: A read error may explain this, as a much larger clone is one base away. The chain employs TRBV7-2 and TRBJ2-7; 8 nucleotides line up with TRBD1. The germline gives CDR1 SGHTA, CDR2 FQGNSA. The CDR3 covers 16 residues. The CDR3 is CVSSLADRGSSYEQYF. The CDR3, as DNA: TGTGTCAGCAGCTTGGCCGACAGGGGATCGTCCTACGAGCAGTACTTC.

At least ten counts were recorded for this clonotype. CDR3 residues: CASSRDGPYEQYF. The CDR3, as DNA: TGTGCCAGCAGCCGCGACGGTCCCTACGAGCAGTACTTC. This chain uses TRBV7-9 with TRBJ2-7, with no clear D. The germline CDR1 and CDR2 sequences are SEHNR and FQNEAQ (reference sequence). The CDR3 runs 13 residues. Trimming took off 5 bases at V and 2 bases at J, with 10 bases between the two ends. The full variable domain, rest sourced from reference TRBV7-9 and TRBJ2-7, is DTGVSQNPRHKITKRGQNVTFRCDPISEHNRLYWYRQTLGQGPEFLTYFQNEAQLEKSRLLSDRFSAERPKGSFSTLEIQRTEQGDSAMYLCASSRDGPYEQYFGPGTRLTVT.

This clonotype appeared many times. The CDR3 DNA is TGTGCCAGCTGTCTCGGGACAGGCAACACTGAAGCTTTCTTT. This translates into CASCLGTGNTEAFF. V usage is TRBV7-9 and J usage is TRBJ1-1; 8 bases are shared with TRBD1. Germline loops: CDR1 SEHNR, CDR2 FQNEAQ (reference sequence). The ends lost 8 bases at V and 2 bases at J; junction bases unmatched: 7. This CDR3 is built from 14 residues.

A single count supports this clonotype. This rearrangement joins TRBV11-1 to TRBJ2-3; possible D gene TRBD2, 5 bases. Germline CDR1 SGHAT, CDR2 FQDESV (reference sequence). The CDR3 consists of 19 residues. The V end lost 5 bases, the J end lost 2 bases, and 26 bases lay between the germline ends. CDR3 nucleotide sequence: TGTGCCAGCAGCCAAGAAGAATTATCCACCGGGATTCACACAGATACGCAGTATTTT. It encodes CASSQEELSTGIHTDTQYF.

In this sample, this clonotype turned up many times. This sequence joins TRBV7-2 and TRBJ2-7; D unclear. The V and J ends lost 0 bases and 0 bases respectively, with 6 bases between them. This CDR3 comprises 14 residues. CDR1 and CDR2 (germline): SGHTA, FQGNSA. This CDR3 is CASSLAAYSYEQYF. In DNA, the CDR3 is TGTGCCAGCAGCTTAGCGGCGTACTCCTACGAGCAGTACTTC.

Turning to this clonotype: A clone one base away is much larger, so this may be a read error. The final CDR3 position lacks the conserved phenylalanine or tryptophan, pointing to a likely read error. The V and J genes are TRBV5-1 and TRBJ2-1, with D perhaps TRBD2 (5 bases). V was pared by 4 bases and J by 8 bases, with 10 bases between. CDR3 length: 12 amino acids. In germline, CDR1 is SGHRS, CDR2 YFSETQ. CDR3 coding DNA: TGCGCCAGCAGCCAGGAGGCCCATGAGCAGTTCTCC. Its translation is CASSQEAHEQFS.

The table lists this clonotype with many counts. The chain has TRBV28 and TRBJ2-7; D is possibly TRBD1 or TRBD2 (6 bases each). V shed 3 bases and J shed 1 base, with 10 bases lying between them. The germline V gene encodes CDR1 MDHEN and CDR2 SYDVKM. The CDR3 consists of 14 residues. The CDR3 is CASSFGGLSYEQYF. CDR3 nucleotides: TGTGCCAGCAGTTTTGGGGGGCTTTCCTACGAGCAGTACTTC.

The chain couples TRBV7-9 to TRBJ2-5; perhaps TRBD2 as D (5 bases). Trimming removed 7 bases from V and 6 bases from J, with 9 bases in between. The CDR3 covers 11 residues. Germline values: CDR1 SEHNR, CDR2 FQNEAQ (reference sequence). Written as DNA, the CDR3 is TGTGCCAGCACCGGGGAAAAGACCCAGTACTTC. Protein sequence: CASTGEKTQYF.

This clonotype was seen repeatedly, ten times or more. The rearrangement joins TRBV9 to TRBJ1-4, with unresolved D. This CDR3 comprises 14 residues. The V end lost 4 bases, the J end lost 10 bases, and 17 bases lay between the germline ends. The germline V gene has CDR1 SGDLS and CDR2 YYNGEE. For the CDR3, the DNA is TGTGCCAGCAGCCTTACTGAAAAAATCGGAAAACTGTTTTTT. This gives the protein CASSLTEKIGKLFF.

Only a few counts were recorded for this clonotype. The rearrangement links TRBV6-1 to TRBJ2-7; D is undetermined. V lost 6 bases to trimming and J lost 4 bases, with 16 bases between them. CDR1 and CDR2 from the germline V gene are MNHNS and SASEGT. The CDR3 runs to 14 residues. DNA for the CDR3: TGTGCCAGCAGCCCGAGGACGGAGAATTACGAGCAGTACTTC. Protein sequence: CASSPRTENYEQYF.

This clonotype was recorded many times. The chain joins TRBV20-1 to TRBJ2-1; 10 positions agree with TRBD2. Germline V lookup: CDR1 DFQATT, CDR2 SNEGSKA (reference sequence). The CDR3 loop spans 16 amino acids. J gave up 2 bases and V 4 bases, and 8 bases lay outside the gene matches. The CDR3 protein is CSATLPSGRTYNEQFF. For the CDR3, the DNA is TGCAGTGCTACCCTTCCTAGCGGGAGAACCTACAATGAGCAGTTCTTC.

This clonotype occurred many times. This rearrangement joins TRBV11-3 to TRBJ2-3; D perhaps matches TRBD2 (6 bases). V was pared by 5 bases and J by 11 bases, with 26 bases between. Germline V gene data show CDR1 as SGHNT and CDR2 as YENEEA. The CDR3 is made up of 16 amino acids. Written as DNA, the CDR3 is TGTGCCAGCAGCGGACCGGGACTCGCTCCGCCTGGAGAGCAGTATTTT. This sequence encodes CASSGPGLAPPGEQYF.